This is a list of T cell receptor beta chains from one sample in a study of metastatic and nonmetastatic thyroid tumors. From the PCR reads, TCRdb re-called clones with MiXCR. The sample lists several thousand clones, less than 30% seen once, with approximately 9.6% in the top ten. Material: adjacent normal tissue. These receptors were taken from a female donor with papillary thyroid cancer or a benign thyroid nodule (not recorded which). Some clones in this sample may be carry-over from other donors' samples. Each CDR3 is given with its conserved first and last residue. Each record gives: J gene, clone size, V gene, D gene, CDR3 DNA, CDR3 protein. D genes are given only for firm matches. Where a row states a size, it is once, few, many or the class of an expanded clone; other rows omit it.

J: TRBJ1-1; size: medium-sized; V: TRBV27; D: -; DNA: TGTGCCAGCAGTTTAAGAGGTCCAGAAAACACTGAAGCTTTCTTT; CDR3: CASSLRGPENTEAFF
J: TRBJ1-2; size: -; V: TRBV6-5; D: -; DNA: TGTGCCAGCAGTTACTTAGGGGGGAGTCAGAACTATGGCTACACCTTC; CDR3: CASSYLGGSQNYGYTF
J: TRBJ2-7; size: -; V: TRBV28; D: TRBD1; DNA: TGTGCCAGCAGTGACAGGGGCTACGAGCAGTACTTC; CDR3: CASSDRGYEQYF
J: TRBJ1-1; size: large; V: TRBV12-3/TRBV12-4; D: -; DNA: TGTGCCAGCAGTTTATCCGGGACCCAGGGAAAAGCTTTCTTT; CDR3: CASSLSGTQGKAFF
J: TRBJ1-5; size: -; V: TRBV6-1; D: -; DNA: TGTGCCAGCAGTGAAGCGGTAGGCCTGGGCGATCAGCCCCAGCATTTT; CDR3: CASSEAVGLGDQPQHF
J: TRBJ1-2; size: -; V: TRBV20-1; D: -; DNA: TGCAGTGCTAGAGATACCAGGGAACGAAACTATGGCTACACCTTC; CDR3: CSARDTRERNYGYTF
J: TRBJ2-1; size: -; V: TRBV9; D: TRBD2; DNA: TGTGCCAGCAGCGTAGAAAAGCGGGGGGTTAATGAGCAGTTCTTC; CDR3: CASSVEKRGVNEQFF
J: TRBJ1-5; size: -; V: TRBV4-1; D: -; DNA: TGCGCCAGCAGCCAAGTTCCAGGTAGCAATCAGCCCCAGCATTTT; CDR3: CASSQVPGSNQPQHF
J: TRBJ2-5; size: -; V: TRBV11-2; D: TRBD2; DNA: TGTGCCAGCAGCCCGCGTCGTGGTTTGGGGGGGGAGACCCAGTACTTC; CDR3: CASSPRRGLGGETQYF
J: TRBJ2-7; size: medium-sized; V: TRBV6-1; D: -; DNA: TGTGCCAGCAGTTCTACAAAACAGAGCGAGCAGTACTTC; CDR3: CASSSTKQSEQYF
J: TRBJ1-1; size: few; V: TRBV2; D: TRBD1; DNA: TGTGCCAGCAGCATACAGGGGGTGATCACTGAAGCTTTCTTT; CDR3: CASSIQGVITEAFF
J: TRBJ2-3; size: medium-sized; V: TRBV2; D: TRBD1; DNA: TGTGCCAGCAGGGACAGGGACGGCACAGATACGCAGTATTTT; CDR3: CASRDRDGTDTQYF
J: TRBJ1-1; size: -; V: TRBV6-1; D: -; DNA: TGTGCCAGACCCAGGAACACTGAAGCTTTCTTT; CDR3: CARPRNTEAFF
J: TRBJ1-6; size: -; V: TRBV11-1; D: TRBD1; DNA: TGTGCCAGCAGCTCCGGACAGGGGGCCCACTCACCCCTCCACTTT; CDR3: CASSSGQGAHSPLHF
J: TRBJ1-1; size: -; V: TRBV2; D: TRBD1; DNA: TGTGCCAGCAGTGGACAGGGGGGGAACACTGAAGCTTTCTTT; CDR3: CASSGQGGNTEAFF
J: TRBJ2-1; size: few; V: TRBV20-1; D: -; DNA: TGCAGTGCCCAGGGGGGTCTCCGAGCGGGAGTGGGTAATGAGCAGTTCTTC; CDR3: CSAQGGLRAGVGNEQFF
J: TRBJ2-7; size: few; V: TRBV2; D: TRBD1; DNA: TGTGCCGGGACAGGGGGCACTTCCTACGAGCAGTACTTC; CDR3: CAGTGGTSYEQYF
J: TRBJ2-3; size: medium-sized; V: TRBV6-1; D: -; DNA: TGTGCCAGCATGGAGCATACGCAGTATTTT; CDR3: CASMEHTQYF
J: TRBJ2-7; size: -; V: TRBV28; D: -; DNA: TGTGCCAGCAGTTTATGGGGGAGTCCGGGCTCCTACGAGCAGTACTTC; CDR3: CASSLWGSPGSYEQYF
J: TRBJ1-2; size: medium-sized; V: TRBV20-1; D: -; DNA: TGCAGTGCTAGTAGGGGCTACACCTTC; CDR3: CSASRGYTF
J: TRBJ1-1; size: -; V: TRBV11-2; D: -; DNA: TGTGCCAGCACCCCCATGTCCTCGAGGACTGAAGCTTTCTTT; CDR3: CASTPMSSRTEAFF
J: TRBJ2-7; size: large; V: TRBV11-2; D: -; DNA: TGTGCCAGCATCTTAAACCCGGCCCTTACCTACGAGCAGTACTTC; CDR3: CASILNPALTYEQYF
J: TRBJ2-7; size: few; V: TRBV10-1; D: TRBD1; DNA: TGCGCCAGCGCGCGGACAGGGTCCTGGGGTAACGAGCAGTACTTC; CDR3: CASARTGSWGNEQYF
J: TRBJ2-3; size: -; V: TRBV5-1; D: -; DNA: TGCGCCAGCAGCTTGGATCGCGACCGCGGGGTCTTACGCACAGATACGCAGTATTTT; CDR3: CASSLDRDRGVLRTDTQYF
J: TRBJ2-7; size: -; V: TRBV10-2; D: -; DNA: TGCGCCAGCAGTTGGGGGGCGGACATGGCCTACGAGCAGTACTTC; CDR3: CASSWGADMAYEQYF
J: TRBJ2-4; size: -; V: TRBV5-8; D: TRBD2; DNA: TGTGCCAGCAGCTTTAGCGGGGGGGGCAACATTCAGTACTTC; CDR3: CASSFSGGGNIQYF
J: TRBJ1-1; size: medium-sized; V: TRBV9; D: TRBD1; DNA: TGTGCCAGCAGCGTAGGGGTGGGGACAGGGAACACTGAAGCTTTCTTT; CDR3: CASSVGVGTGNTEAFF
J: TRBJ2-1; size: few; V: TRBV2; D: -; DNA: TGTGCCAGCAGGGAGACAGGGAGGGATGAGCAGTTCTTC; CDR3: CASRETGRDEQFF
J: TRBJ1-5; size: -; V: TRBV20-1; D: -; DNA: TGCAGTGCTAGAGATGGGGCCGGCAATCAGCCCCAGCATTTT; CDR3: CSARDGAGNQPQHF
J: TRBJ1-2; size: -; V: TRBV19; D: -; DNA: TGTGCCAGTAGTCAGGACCACACGGCCAACTATGGCTACACCTTC; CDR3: CASSQDHTANYGYTF
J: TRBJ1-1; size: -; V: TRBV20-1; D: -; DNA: TGCAGTGCTCCCTCGGGGGGAAACACTGAAGCTTTCTTT; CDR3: CSAPSGGNTEAFF
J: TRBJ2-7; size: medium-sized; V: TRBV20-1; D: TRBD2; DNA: TGCAGTGCTAGCCACCTGGGACTAGCGGCTCGCGAGCAGTACTTC; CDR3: CSASHLGLAAREQYF
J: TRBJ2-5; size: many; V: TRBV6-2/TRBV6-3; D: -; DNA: TGTGCCAGCATCCACATTGCCGGGGGTGACGGAGAGACCCAGTACTTC; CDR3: CASIHIAGGDGETQYF
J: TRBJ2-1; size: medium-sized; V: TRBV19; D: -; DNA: TGTGCCAGTAGTATAGCACGTTACAATGAGCAGTTCTTC; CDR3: CASSIARYNEQFF
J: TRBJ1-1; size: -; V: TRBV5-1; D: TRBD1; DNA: TGCGCCAGCAGCGAACCTGACAGGGGGCCCTCCAACACTGAAGCTTTCTTT; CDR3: CASSEPDRGPSNTEAFF
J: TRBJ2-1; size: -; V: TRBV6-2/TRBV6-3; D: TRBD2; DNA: TGTGCCAGCAGCCTTTTACTAGCGGGAGGCTACAATGAGCAGTTCTTC; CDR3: CASSLLLAGGYNEQFF
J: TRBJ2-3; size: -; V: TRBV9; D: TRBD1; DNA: TGTGCCAGCAGCGTCGAGGGGGCCAGCGCAGATACGCAGTATTTT; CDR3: CASSVEGASADTQYF
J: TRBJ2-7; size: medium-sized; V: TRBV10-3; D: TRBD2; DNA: TGTGCCATCAGTGCGGGGGGTAGCTCCTACGAGCAGTACTTC; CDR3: CAISAGGSSYEQYF
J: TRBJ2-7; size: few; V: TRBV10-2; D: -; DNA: TGCGCCAGCAAGGCGGGAAGGTACGAGCAGTACTTC; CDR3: CASKAGRYEQYF
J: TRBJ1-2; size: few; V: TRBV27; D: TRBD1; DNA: TGTGCCAGCAGTTTAATGGACAGGGTGCCGGGCTACACCTTC; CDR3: CASSLMDRVPGYTF
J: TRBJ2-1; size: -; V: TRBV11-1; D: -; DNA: TGTGCCAGCAGCTTAGTGGGCCGGGATGCCTTACCCCATGAGCAGTTCTTC; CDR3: CASSLVGRDALPHEQFF
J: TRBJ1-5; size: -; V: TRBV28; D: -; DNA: TGTGCCAGCATCAGGGGTGAGGGTAGCAATCAGCCCCAGCATTTT; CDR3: CASIRGEGSNQPQHF
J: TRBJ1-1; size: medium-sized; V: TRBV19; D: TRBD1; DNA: TGTGCCAGTAGGGACAGTAGGGACAGGGTCCTTGAAGCTTTCTTT; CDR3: CASRDSRDRVLEAFF
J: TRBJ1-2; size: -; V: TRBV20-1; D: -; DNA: TGCAGTGCTATCTCACAGGGAGGGATGGACTATGGCTACACCTTC; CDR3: CSAISQGGMDYGYTF
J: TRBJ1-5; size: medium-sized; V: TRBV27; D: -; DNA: TGTGCCAGCAGTCCCTGGACGGCCTTGAATCAGCCCCAGCATTTT; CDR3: CASSPWTALNQPQHF
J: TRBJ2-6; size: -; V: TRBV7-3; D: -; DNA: TGTGCCAGCATCTTAATTCCTGCGGGTGCTTTCTCTGGTGCCAACGTCCTGACTTTC; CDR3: CASILIPAGAFSGANVLTF
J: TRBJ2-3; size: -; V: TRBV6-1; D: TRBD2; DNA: TGTGCCAGCAGTGTGACTAGCGGGGTTCCCACAGATATGCAGTATTTT; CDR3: CASSVTSGVPTDMQYF
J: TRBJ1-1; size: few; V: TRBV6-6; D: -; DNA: TGTGCCAGCAGTGTTGTATTCTTGGGGATCAACACTGAAGCTTTCTTT; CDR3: CASSVVFLGINTEAFF
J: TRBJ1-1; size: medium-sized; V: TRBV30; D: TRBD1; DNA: TGTGCCTGGCACAGGGGGCGGGACACTGAAGCTTTCTTT; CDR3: CAWHRGRDTEAFF
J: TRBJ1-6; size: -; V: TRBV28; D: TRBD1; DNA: TGTGCCAGCAGGAAACAGGGGAGCTCCTATAATTCACCCCTCCACTTT; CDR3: CASRKQGSSYNSPLHF
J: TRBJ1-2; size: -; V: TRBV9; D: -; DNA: TGTGCCAGCAGCGATGACTACACCTTC; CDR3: CASSDDYTF
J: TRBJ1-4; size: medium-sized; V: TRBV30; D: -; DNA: TGTGCCTGGAAGCGGACATTAAATGAAAAACTGTTTTTT; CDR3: CAWKRTLNEKLFF
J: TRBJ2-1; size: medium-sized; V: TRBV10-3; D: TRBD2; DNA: TGTGCCATCAGTGACCCACAACTAGCGGGAGTGAATGAGCAGTTCTTC; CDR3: CAISDPQLAGVNEQFF